These 26 T cell receptor beta chains share one sample of origin, sequenced in a study of blood T cell repertoires in COVID-19. Sequenced by immunoSEQ multiplex PCR; TCRdb stores in-frame clones only, minus some. The profile shows 140,000 to 150,000 clones, about four fifths of them singletons. Input material: peripheral blood. The receptors derive from a human donor with acute or convalescent COVID-19. The donor label of this sample is uncertain.

The chain combines TRBV5-4 with TRBJ1-1; perhaps TRBD1 as D (5 bases). The germline gives CDR1 SGHNT, CDR2 YYREEE (reference sequence). The CDR3 totals 14 residues. The germline V and J ends were trimmed by 1 base and 0 bases, with 7 bases remaining between them. Here the CDR3 reads CASSLTGLNTEAFF. The CDR3 region has the DNA TGTGCCAGCAGCTTGACAGGTTTGAACACTGAAGCTTTCTTT. The variable domain in full, completed from reference TRBV5-4 and TRBJ1-1, reads ETGVTQSPTHLIKTRGQQVTLRCSSQSGHNTVSWYQQALGQGPQFIFQYYREEENGRGNFPPRFSGLQFPNYSSELNVNALELDDSALYLCASSLTGLNTEAFFGQGTRLTVV.

The gene calls are TRBV7-2 and TRBJ2-1, with 7 bases fitting TRBD1. Trimming removed 3 bases from V and 6 bases from J; junction bases left unmatched: 8. This CDR3 region has 15 residues. CDR1 and CDR2 from the germline V gene are SGHTA and FQGNSA. The DNA for the CDR3 is TGTGCCAGCAGCTTTACAGGGGCGCGGGCCAATGAGCAGTTCTTC. Its translation: CASSFTGARANEQFF.

The chain couples TRBV18 to TRBJ1-2; D remains ambiguous. The CDR3 length is 13 residues. V lost 2 bases to trimming and J lost 3 bases, with 7 bases between them. The V gene's germline CDR1 is KGHSH and CDR2 LQKENI. The CDR3 sequence: CASSPKPDYGYTF. The CDR3 bases are TGTGCCAGCTCACCAAAACCGGACTATGGCTACACCTTC.

The rearrangement joins TRBV19 to TRBJ2-7, with D uncertain. Trimming removed 4 bases at V and 0 bases at J, with 13 bases between. The CDR3 covers 15 residues. CDR1 and CDR2 (germline): LNHDA, SQIVND (reference sequence). The CDR3, as DNA: TGTGCCAGTAGTAGGGCCGGTACAGACTCCTACGAGCAGTACTTC. Translating it yields CASSRAGTDSYEQYF.

The chain links TRBV7-3 to TRBJ2-7; 9 bases map to TRBD1. The V gene end was trimmed by 1 base and the J gene end by 2 bases; junction bases not matched to a gene: 3. The germline V gene encodes CDR1 SGHTA and CDR2 FQGTGA. The CDR3 consists of 15 residues. The CDR3 coding sequence is TGTGCCAGCAGCTTAATGGGACAGGGACCCTACGAGCAGTACTTC. It translates to CASSLMGQGPYEQYF.

The rearrangement uses TRBV5-5 and TRBJ2-1; D possibly corresponds to TRBD1 (6 bases). V lost 3 bases to trimming and J lost 9 bases, with 16 bases between them. Germline lookup yields CDR1 SGHKS and CDR2 YYEKEE (reference sequence). The CDR3 totals 14 residues. CDR3 in DNA: TGTGCCAGCAGCTCATCGGCACAGGGCACTGAGCAGTTCTTC. Protein sequence: CASSSSAQGTEQFF.

This clone was detected many times. This chain joins TRBV12-3 or TRBV12-4 and TRBJ1-2; D gene ambiguous. The CDR3 is made up of 12 amino acids. V lost 3 bases, J lost 2 bases, and 4 bases lay in between. The CDR3 DNA follows: TGTGCCAGCAGTTTTTCGAACTATGGCTACACCTTC. Protein: CASSFSNYGYTF.

The J gene is TRBJ2-3, the V gene TRBV6-5; maybe TRBD1 (5 bases). Trimming removed 2 bases at V and 1 base at J, with 10 bases between. This CDR3 spans 15 amino acids. CDR1 MNHEY and CDR2 SVGAGI come from the germline V gene. The CDR3, as DNA: TGTGCCAGCAGTTACCGGACAAGACGCACAGATACGCAGTATTTT. It codes for CASSYRTRRTDTQYF.

The chain carries TRBV25-1 and TRBJ1-4, with 10 nucleotides matching TRBD1. J was trimmed by 8 bases and V by 6 bases; bases with no gene match: 6. Per germline, CDR1 MGHDK and CDR2 SYGVNS. The CDR3 covers 14 residues. The CDR3 region is CASRLTGGAEKLFF. The DNA for the CDR3 is TGTGCCAGCAGACTGACAGGGGGCGCGGAAAAACTGTTTTTT.

The chain joins TRBV3-1 (or the pseudogene TRBV3-2) to TRBJ1-6, with 8 bases aligning to TRBD1. Germline V gene lookup returns CDR1 LGHDT and CDR2 YNNKEL (reference sequence). Trimming at V came to 1 base and at J to 9 bases, leaving 11 bases not matched to a gene. The CDR3 has 17 residues. The DNA for the CDR3 is TGTGCCAGCAGCCAAGGGGTACGACAGGGGCGGGGTTCACCCCTCCACTTT. Translated: CASSQGVRQGRGSPLHF.

There are many counts of this clone. V usage is TRBV12-3 or TRBV12-4 and J usage is TRBJ1-6; 8 bases are shared with TRBD1. CDR3 length equals 13 residues. Trimming at V came to 6 bases and at J to 7 bases, leaving 2 bases not matched to a gene. The CDR3 spells CASRTGENSPLHF. CDR3 DNA sequence: TGTGCCAGCAGGACAGGGGAGAATTCACCCCTCCACTTT.

The chain is built from TRBV5-1 and TRBJ2-3, with 9 positions matching TRBD2. The CDR3 extends over 15 amino acids. Germline values: CDR1 SGHRS, CDR2 YFSETQ. After removal of 0 bases from V and 6 bases from J, the junction contained 5 bases not matched to a gene. In nucleotides, the CDR3 is TGCGCCAGCAGCTTGGAGGGCGGGGGGGCCGATACGCAGTATTTT. Its protein product is CASSLEGGGADTQYF.

This clone is a singleton in its sample. The V and J genes are TRBV2 and TRBJ1-6, with D perhaps matching TRBD1 (5 bases). The CDR3 contains 14 residues. V was pared by 2 bases and J by 7 bases, with 9 bases between. Germline V CDR1 and CDR2: SNHLY, FYNNEI. CDR3 in amino acids: CASSENRINSPLHF. The CDR3 DNA sequence: TGTGCCAGCAGTGAAAACAGGATCAATTCACCCCTCCACTTT.

The CDR3 loop reads CASSLATGWKGETQYF. The CDR3 region has the DNA TGTGCCAGCAGCCTGGCCACAGGGTGGAAGGGAGAGACCCAGTACTTC. This chain connects TRBV7-9 to TRBJ2-5; D might be TRBD1 (6 bases). This CDR3 spans 16 amino acids. Between the trimmed V and J ends, which lost 5 bases and 4 bases, there was a span of 20 bases. Germline V gene lookup returns CDR1 SEHNR and CDR2 FQNEAQ (reference sequence).

The chain is built from TRBV19 and TRBJ2-2, with 8 positions matching TRBD1. The CDR3 length is 16 residues. V shed 6 bases and J 4 bases; nucleotides not matched to a gene: 10. Looked up from germline, CDR1 is LNHDA and CDR2 is SQIVND (reference sequence). CDR3: CASSLSTGGITGELFF. In DNA form, the CDR3 reads TGTGCCAGTAGCCTTTCAACAGGGGGGATCACCGGGGAGCTGTTTTTT. Using reference TRBV19 and TRBJ2-2 for the parts outside the CDR3, the full variable domain is DGGITQSPKYLFRKEGQNVTLSCEQNLNHDAMYWYRQDPGQGLRLIYYSQIVNDFQKGDIAEGYSVSREKKESFPLTVTSAQKNPTAFYLCASSLSTGGITGELFFGEGSRLTVL.

This rearrangement joins TRBV19 to TRBJ1-5, with TRBD1 matching 7 bases. V was pared by 6 bases and J by 6 bases, with 11 bases of the junction left unmatched. The germline V gene encodes CDR1 LNHDA and CDR2 SQIVND (reference sequence). The CDR3 runs 15 residues. CDR3 sequence: CASRTHTGAGQPQHF. The DNA of the CDR3 is TGTGCCAGTAGAACGCACACAGGGGCGGGTCAGCCCCAGCATTTT.

This chain joins TRBV19 and TRBJ2-5; D might be TRBD1 (6 bases). V was trimmed by 5 bases and J by 4 bases, leaving 20 bases between them. CDR1 is LNHDA and CDR2 is SQIVND in the germline V gene (reference sequence). The CDR3 length is 16 residues. Here the CDR3 reads CASSAREQGRAETQYF. The CDR3, as DNA: TGTGCCAGTAGTGCCCGGGAACAGGGAAGAGCAGAGACCCAGTACTTC.

The V gene is TRBV12-3 or TRBV12-4, the J gene TRBJ1-2, with 7 bases that match TRBD1. The CDR3 has 13 amino acids. The J segment lost 6 bases and the V segment lost 5 bases, leaving 6 bases of the junction unmatched. This CDR3 reads CASSITGAHGYTF. CDR3 nucleotides: TGTGCCAGCAGTATAACAGGGGCGCATGGCTACACCTTC.

J is TRBJ2-7 and V is TRBV19; 7 bases fit TRBD1. The trim removed 3 bases at V and 4 bases at J, leaving 6 bases unmatched. The CDR3 has 14 amino acids. Germline CDR1 reads LNHDA; CDR2 reads SQIVND (reference sequence). The CDR3, as DNA: TGTGCCAGTAGTATCCGGGACAGTCCTTACGAGCAGTACTTC. It specifies CASSIRDSPYEQYF. The variable domain in full, completed from reference TRBV19 and TRBJ2-7, reads DGGITQSPKYLFRKEGQNVTLSCEQNLNHDAMYWYRQDPGQGLRLIYYSQIVNDFQKGDIAEGYSVSREKKESFPLTVTSAQKNPTAFYLCASSIRDSPYEQYFGPGTRLTVT.

This clone was observed a handful of times. Other DNA sequences in the sample encode the same CDR3. The rearrangement links TRBV6-5 to TRBJ1-1; TRBD1 agrees at 7 bases. The germline gives CDR1 MNHEY, CDR2 SVGAGI. V shed 6 bases and J 11 bases; nucleotides not matched to a gene: 9. The CDR3 is 12 amino acids. This CDR3 reads CASRQTGTEAFF. The CDR3 nucleotides are TGTGCCAGCAGACAGACCGGGACAGAGGCTTTCTTT.

The chain has TRBV7-8 and TRBJ2-5; D remains unclear. The V gene lost 4 bases and the J gene lost 7 bases, with 13 bases spanning the gap. The CDR3 has 13 residues. Germline loops: CDR1 SGHVS, CDR2 FQNEAQ. CDR3: CASSSNSIATQYF. CDR3 sequence (DNA): TGTGCCAGCAGCTCAAACTCGATTGCGACCCAGTACTTC.

The V and J genes are TRBV29-1 and TRBJ2-7; D might be TRBD2 (5 bases). With 4 bases removed from V and 2 bases from J, the gap between germline ends came to 9 bases. Per the germline V gene, CDR1 is SQVTM and CDR2 is ANQGSEA. The CDR3 covers 12 residues. The CDR3 bases are TGCAGCGTTGGGGAGCGAACCTACGAGCAGTACTTC. Protein product: CSVGERTYEQYF.

There are a few counts of this clone. The chain employs TRBV19 and TRBJ1-5; D uncertain. Per germline, CDR1 LNHDA and CDR2 SQIVND (reference sequence). Trimming shortened V by 11 bases and J by 2 bases, and 22 bases separated the two germline ends. This CDR3 is 16 amino acids long. The DNA of the CDR3 is TGTGCCTCCGAATCGCGGGATCTTGGACGCAATCAGCCCCAGCATTTT. This translates into CASESRDLGRNQPQHF. The full variable domain, rest sourced from reference TRBV19 and TRBJ1-5, is DGGITQSPKYLFRKEGQNVTLSCEQNLNHDAMYWYRQDPGQGLRLIYYSQIVNDFQKGDIAEGYSVSREKKESFPLTVTSAQKNPTAFYLCASESRDLGRNQPQHFGDGTRLSIL.

The CDR3 DNA sequence: TGTGCCAGCTCACCACTAAACTCCCAAGAGACCCAGTACTTC. It specifies CASSPLNSQETQYF. The gene calls are TRBV18 and TRBJ2-5; the D is unclear. V was trimmed by 1 base and J by 1 base, leaving 7 bases between them. Germline CDR1 and CDR2: KGHSH and LQKENI. CDR3 length: 14 amino acids.

The chain has TRBV6-1 and TRBJ1-1, with D possibly matching TRBD1 (6 bases). CDR3 length: 20 residues. Per the germline V gene, CDR1 is MNHNS and CDR2 is SASEGT. Deletions cut 2 bases from V and 8 bases from J, with 33 bases between. DNA of the CDR3: TGTGCCAGCAGTGAAACCACGTTAACCACAGGGTCCCCGGGAGGTTCAGAAGCTTTCTTT. It yields the protein CASSETTLTTGSPGGSEAFF.

V is TRBV6-5 and J is TRBJ1-2, with TRBD1 matching over 8 bases. V gave up 2 bases and J gave up 4 bases; unmatched junction bases: 3. The CDR3 contains 14 residues. The germline V gene has CDR1 MNHEY and CDR2 SVGAGI. The CDR3 bases are TGTGCCAGCAGTTACACAGGGGGAGGCTATGGCTACACCTTC. Its protein is CASSYTGGGYGYTF.